This T cell receptor (beta chain) was identified during a study of cytomegalovirus exposure and HLA in healthy donors. The PCR ran on 60 Vbeta and 13 Jbeta primers. Generated by immunoSEQ multiplex PCR, the TCRdb table keeps only in-frame clones and is missing some. The repertoire consists of some 120,000 clones, with about 78% occurring once and the leading ten covering 12%. Points from the study as a whole: TCR beta chains associated with HLA were, in a later analysis, more clonally expanded than equally common others. There was a cluster of highly shared sequence variants that was likely a sequencing artifact. According to the study, roughly 160 TCR beta chains were cytomegalovirus-associated. A later analysis reportedly found fewer N-insertions in an Asian-associated ancestry cluster than the roughly 680-donor mean.

Comments on this clone: The antigen remains undetermined.

CDR3 length: 15 amino acids. V lost 3 bases, J lost 8 bases, and 11 bases stayed unmatched. Germline loops: CDR1 GTSNPN, CDR2 SVGIG (reference sequence). Sequenced: PBMCs. The rearrangement uses TRBV30 and TRBJ2-7; 12 bases are shared with TRBD1. The clonotype originates from a woman in her 40s in good health and CMV-seropositive. The CDR3 is CAWRVSGTGGAKQYF. In DNA form, the CDR3 reads TGTGCCTGGAGGGTCTCCGGGACAGGGGGCGCCAAGCAGTACTTC.